This is a list of T cell receptor beta chains from one sample in a study of shared clonotypes between healthy human individuals. Profiled with immunoSEQ multiplex PCR; TCRdb holds only in-frame clones, not every one. The table shows nearly 750,000 clones, with 55% to 75% occurring only once. The sample taken for sequencing was memory CD4+ T cells sorted from blood. Source of these receptors: a woman between 25 and 40 years old in good health. Each CDR3 is given with its conserved first and last residue. The D gene is left open where the match is weak. The size entry is marked missing in some rows and otherwise reads once, few, many or a size class.

j_call | v_call | d_call | clone_size | cdr3_nt | cdr3_aa
TRBJ1-5 | TRBV28 | NA | NA | TGTGCCAGCAGTCCGCCGCGGGGGGACAATCAGCCCCAGCATTTT | CASSPPRGDNQPQHF
TRBJ1-2 | TRBV9 | TRBD1 | many | TGTGCCAGCAGCGCCCAAATGACAGGGAACTATGGCTACACCTTC | CASSAQMTGNYGYTF
TRBJ1-2 | TRBV28 | TRBD1 | NA | TGTGCCAGCATACCCGAGGGGGCAGGCGGGGGCTACACCTTC | CASIPEGAGGGYTF
TRBJ1-2 | TRBV5-4 | TRBD1 | NA | TGTGCCAGCAGCAGGGGAGGGGACAGGTCCCTCTATGGCTACACCTTC | CASSRGGDRSLYGYTF
TRBJ2-6 | TRBV4-1 | TRBD2 | NA | TGCGCCAGCAGCCCAAGCGGGGGGAACTCTGGGGCCAACGTCCTGACTTTC | CASSPSGGNSGANVLTF
TRBJ2-7 | TRBV6-1 | NA | NA | TGTGCAACCGGGAAGAGCTACGAGCAGTACTTC | CATGKSYEQYF
TRBJ2-7 | TRBV29-1 | TRBD1 | NA | TGCAGCGCCTGGACAGGGAGGTACGAGCAGTACTTC | CSAWTGRYEQYF
TRBJ2-7 | TRBV6-5 | NA | NA | TGTGCCAGCAGTTACTCGACCGGACTGCTCTCCTACGAGCAGTACTTC | CASSYSTGLLSYEQYF
TRBJ2-3 | TRBV7-2 | NA | NA | TGTGCCAGCAGCCGCTGGGTGGGTTCGGGCACAGATACGCAGTATTTT | CASSRWVGSGTDTQYF
TRBJ2-1 | TRBV27 | TRBD1 | NA | TGTGCCAGCAGTCATAGCCGACAGGGGGCTCGGAATGAGCAGTTCTTC | CASSHSRQGARNEQFF
TRBJ2-7 | TRBV7-8 | NA | NA | TGTGCCAGCAGCTTAGATCGCAAGGTAATCACCTACGAGCAGTACTTC | CASSLDRKVITYEQYF
TRBJ2-1 | TRBV11-2 | NA | NA | TGTGCCAGCAGCTTAGCTCGGCTAGCGAACTACAATGAGCAGTTCTTC | CASSLARLANYNEQFF
TRBJ2-7 | TRBV29-1 | NA | few | TGCAGCGTTGAGCCGGAGGCAGGTATGGAGCAGTACTTC | CSVEPEAGMEQYF
TRBJ2-7 | TRBV7-6 | NA | few | TGTGCCAGCAGCTCCAATTCAGTTTCCTACGAGCAGTACTTC | CASSSNSVSYEQYF
TRBJ2-2 | TRBV7-9 | NA | NA | TGTGCCAGCAGCTTAACGGCTAACACCGGGGAGCTGTTTTTT | CASSLTANTGELFF
TRBJ2-3 | TRBV4-1 | TRBD1 | many | TGCGCCAGCAGCCCCTTTGGTTTGCCCCAGGGGGCAAGCACAGATACGCAGTATTTT | CASSPFGLPQGASTDTQYF
TRBJ1-5 | TRBV28 | NA | NA | TGTGCCAGCAGTCCCACAGGGTCGCGCAATCAGCCCCAGCATTTT | CASSPTGSRNQPQHF
TRBJ2-3 | TRBV18 | NA | NA | TGTGCCAGCTCAAGTTTCCAGGGGACCTACACAGATACGCAGTATTTT | CASSSFQGTYTDTQYF
TRBJ2-1 | TRBV28 | TRBD2 | NA | TGTGCCAGCACCCGACGGGGTGTACTAGCGGGCTACAATGAGCAGTTCTTC | CASTRRGVLAGYNEQFF
TRBJ2-7 | TRBV5-4 | NA | NA | TGTGCCAGCAGCCAGGGGACGGGCAGCTCCTACGAGCAGTACTTC | CASSQGTGSSYEQYF
TRBJ2-5 | TRBV14 | NA | NA | TGTGCCAGCAGCCAAGATCGGGGCTCGGGAGAGACCCAGTACTTC | CASSQDRGSGETQYF
TRBJ1-4 | TRBV6-6 | NA | NA | TGTGCCAGCAGTGAGGGTCCTAATGAAAAACTGTTTTTT | CASSEGPNEKLFF
TRBJ1-6 | TRBV25-1 | NA | NA | TGTGCCAGCAGCACCCGCAGGCAGGGCCATAATTCACCCCTCCACTTT | CASSTRRQGHNSPLHF
TRBJ2-5 | TRBV10-3 | TRBD1 | NA | TGTGCCACCAGGGCCGGGGACAGGGAGGAGACCCAGTACTTC | CATRAGDREETQYF
TRBJ2-7 | TRBV7-9 | TRBD1 | NA | TGTGCCAGCAGCTTAGACAGGGGCTCCTACGAGCAGTACTTC | CASSLDRGSYEQYF
TRBJ2-5 | TRBV7-2 | NA | NA | TGTGCCAGCAGCTTAGGGGCAGAAGAGACCCAGTACTTC | CASSLGAEETQYF
TRBJ2-1 | TRBV5-1 | TRBD1 | NA | TGCGCCAGCAGCTTGTTTTCCAATCCGTTAGGGGACAGATCCTACAATGAGCAGTTCTTC | CASSLFSNPLGDRSYNEQFF
TRBJ1-3 | TRBV19 | TRBD1 | NA | TGTGCCAGTAGACTTTCTACCGGGACAGGGGCTCTCACCATATATTTT | CASRLSTGTGALTIYF
TRBJ2-5 | TRBV5-3 | TRBD1 | NA | TGTGCCAGATCCCCGGTGGTGGGGACAGGGGAAATCGACGAGTACTTC | CARSPVVGTGEIDEYF
TRBJ2-7 | TRBV19 | TRBD2 | NA | TGTGCCAGTACACAGCGACTAGCGGGAGGTTTAGACGAGCAGTACTTC | CASTQRLAGGLDEQYF
TRBJ1-5 | TRBV6-5 | TRBD1 | NA | TGTGCCAGCGGGAGGTTGGGACAGGGGGAACAGCCCCAGCATTTT | CASGRLGQGEQPQHF
TRBJ2-4 | TRBV5-1 | TRBD2 | NA | TGCGCCAGCAGCTTGACTAGCGGGAGCGGGGTAGCCAAAAACATTCAGTACTTC | CASSLTSGSGVAKNIQYF
TRBJ2-1 | TRBV25-1 | NA | NA | TGTGCCAGCAGTGAATATATCGGCAGGGGGGACAATGAGCAGTTCTTC | CASSEYIGRGDNEQFF
TRBJ1-2 | TRBV6-1 | NA | NA | TGTGCCAGCAGCGAGAGGGGGACGTCTGGCTACACCTTC | CASSERGTSGYTF
TRBJ2-7 | TRBV10-3 | TRBD1 | few | TGTGCCATCAGTCCCGGACAGGGGAAATACGAGCAGTACTTC | CAISPGQGKYEQYF
TRBJ1-2 | TRBV2 | TRBD1 | few | TGTGCCAGCAGGGACAGGGACTATGGCTACACCTTC | CASRDRDYGYTF
TRBJ1-4 | TRBV6-1 | TRBD1 | NA | TGTGCCAGCAGTGGGGCTCACTCGGGACAGGGTGGAGAAAAACTGTTTTTT | CASSGAHSGQGGEKLFF
TRBJ2-7 | TRBV6-1 | NA | NA | TGTGCCAGCAGACGGGACACAGCCTACGAGCAGTACTTC | CASRRDTAYEQYF
TRBJ1-2 | TRBV27 | NA | NA | TGTGCCAGCAGTCCAAGGGGACTCTATGGCTACACCTTC | CASSPRGLYGYTF
TRBJ2-7 | TRBV6-5 | TRBD1 | NA | TGTGCCAGCAGGATCAGGGGGAACTACGAGCAGTACTTC | CASRIRGNYEQYF